This T cell receptor beta chain was identified in a study of OX40 agonist ivuxolimab in advanced cancers. CDR1 and CDR2 (germline): SGHVS, FNYEAQ. The CDR3 is 14 residues long. J lost 4 bases, V lost 5 bases, and 2 bases had no gene match. Sequencing was performed with immunoSEQ multiplex PCR; in TCRdb, only in-frame clones are kept and a portion is missing. The sample has around 82,000 clones, about 86% seen once. The sequencing here drew on CD4+ or CD8+ T cells sorted from blood, taken in a trial of the OX40 agonist ivuxolimab. This receptor was taken from an adult with an advanced solid tumor such as melanoma, head and neck, liver or kidney cancer. This chain connects TRBV7-6 to TRBJ1-1; 12 bases are shared with TRBD1. The CDR3 reads CASSRDRGRTEAFF. CDR3 sequence (DNA): TGTGCCAGCAGCCGGGACAGGGGGCGCACTGAAGCTTTCTTT.